The clone carrying this TCR beta chain has just a few counts. The CDR3 spans 16 residues. The J segment lost 8 bases and the V segment lost 1 base, leaving 12 bases of the junction unmatched. CDR1 is SGHTA, CDR2 FQGNSA, per germline. The data are from a study of blood T cell repertoires in COVID-19. Overall study context: Collection of acute and convalescent COVID-19 samples took place in the United States, Italy and Spain. PBMCs, B-cell-depleted T cells, or T cells were the source of the cDNA or gDNA that made up the material.

Per the study methods: Nucleated cell counts were estimated from reference gene primer amplification. Only in-frame clones appear in the TCRdb table, and some are missing; sequencing was by immunoSEQ multiplex PCR. Clone size and the V and J calls come from that table; the DNA yielded D and trimming. Found here are about 140,000 clones, around 86% of them singletons; the top ten hold 7.5% to 9%. V and J are TRBV7-2 and TRBJ1-1; 8 bases match TRBD1. The origin of this receptor is a human donor in a cohort sampled during active COVID-19. Source material: peripheral blood. CDR3 bases: TGTGCCAGCAGCTTAGACCTGGGACAGGCTCTTCGGGAAGCTTTCTTT. Protein sequence: CASSLDLGQALREAFF.